Each of the 26 T cell receptor beta chains below was sequenced from the same sample in a study of T cells in localized non-small cell lung cancer. This table comes from immunoSEQ multiplex PCR, and its TCRdb copy is limited to in-frame clones, with some not included. The sample has about 82,000 clones, 60% to 85% seen once. The starting material was PBMCs, obtained before any cancer treatment. Receptor source: a man aged 35 to 69 with stage II squamous cell lung carcinoma.

The CDR3 DNA reads TGTGCCAGCCCTCGGGGCAGGGTAGGGGAGACCCAGTACTTC. The encoded protein is CASPRGRVGETQYF. V is TRBV6-1 and J is TRBJ2-5, with D perhaps given as TRBD1 or TRBD2 (5 bases each). The V and J ends lost 8 bases and 5 bases respectively, with 18 bases between them. Germline loops: CDR1 MNHNS, CDR2 SASEGT. The CDR3 covers 14 residues.

V gene TRBV7-5 combines with J gene TRBJ2-7; the table's D call, TRBD2, has no DNA check behind it. TRBV7-5 is a documented pseudogene. There are 16 residues in the CDR3. CDR3: CARSSGGTESPCEQYF. CDR3 DNA sequence: TGTGCCAGAAGCTCGGGGGGGACGGAGTCCCCCTGCGAGCAGTACTTC.

This clone showed up just a few times. CDR3 nucleotide sequence: TGTGCCAGCATCAAGGACAGATACAATGAGCAGTTCTTC. The encoded protein is CASIKDRYNEQFF. The V call is TRBV5-8, the J call TRBJ2-1; TRBD1 is a possible D gene (6 bases). V dropped 6 bases and J dropped 4 bases, with 11 bases sitting between them. This CDR3 spans 13 amino acids. Germline lookup yields CDR1 SGHTS and CDR2 YDEGEE.

The V and J genes are TRBV7-9 and TRBJ2-5; D tentatively reads TRBD1 or TRBD2 (5 bases each). Per germline, CDR1 SEHNR and CDR2 FQNEAQ (reference sequence). Trimming cost V 0 bases and J 0 bases, with 14 bases left between them. This CDR3 has 17 amino acids. The CDR3 nucleotides read TGTGCCAGCAGCTTAGCGAGGTCGGGACCGTACCAAGAGACCCAGTACTTC. Its translation is CASSLARSGPYQETQYF.

V is TRBV28 and J is TRBJ1-2; no firm D call. V lost 1 base, J lost 6 bases, and 18 bases lay in between. This CDR3 spans 16 amino acids. Germline-derived CDR1 and CDR2 are MDHEN and SYDVKM. The chain's CDR3 is CASSLSPGPKGDGYTF. The CDR3 coding sequence is TGTGCCAGCAGTTTATCCCCAGGCCCCAAGGGCGATGGCTACACCTTC.

The rearrangement joins TRBV7-9 to TRBJ2-7; D not certain. V lost 1 base to trimming and J lost 7 bases, with 11 bases between them. Germline V CDR1 and CDR2: SEHNR, FQNEAQ (reference sequence). The CDR3 runs to 13 residues. The CDR3: CASSLGGSSEQYF. In DNA form, the CDR3 reads TGTGCCAGCAGCTTAGGGGGTTCGAGTGAGCAGTACTTC.

The chain carries TRBV5-1 and TRBJ2-1; 8 bases agree with TRBD2. J was trimmed by 5 bases and V by 2 bases; bases with no gene match: 6. Germline CDR1 is SGHRS and CDR2 is YFSETQ. The CDR3 covers 15 residues. The CDR3, as DNA: TGCGCCAGCAGCTTTGAGGCTAGCGGGCACAATGAGCAGTTCTTC. Its translation is CASSFEASGHNEQFF.

The chain carries TRBV28 and TRBJ1-1; 9 bases are a match to TRBD1. The ends lost 5 bases at V and 5 bases at J; junction bases unmatched: 6. The CDR3 has 14 residues. Per germline, CDR1 MDHEN and CDR2 SYDVKM. The CDR3 bases are TGTGCCAGCAGTCAACAGGGGGCACAGACTGAAGCTTTCTTT. As protein: CASSQQGAQTEAFF.

This chain uses TRBV15 with TRBJ1-2; perhaps TRBD1 as D (5 bases). Germline V lookup: CDR1 LNHNV, CDR2 YYDKDF (reference sequence). The V gene lost 5 bases and the J gene lost 4 bases, with 11 bases spanning the gap. CDR3 length: 13 residues. The CDR3 region is CATSWGSGYGYTF. DNA for the CDR3: TGTGCCACCAGCTGGGGCAGTGGCTATGGCTACACCTTC.

V is TRBV7-9 and J is TRBJ2-5; D is uncertain. The CDR3 loop spans 13 amino acids. Per the germline V gene, CDR1 is SEHNR and CDR2 is FQNEAQ (reference sequence). V shed 3 bases and J shed 4 bases, with 9 bases lying between them. CDR3 residues: CASSFADRETQYF. CDR3 nucleotides: TGTGCCAGCAGCTTTGCGGATAGAGAGACCCAGTACTTC.

The chain recombines TRBV10-3 with TRBJ1-3; no clear D gene. The CDR3 covers 12 residues. Germline assignment: CDR1 ENHRY and CDR2 SYGVKD. The ends were cut back, 4 bases at V and 5 bases at J, with 6 bases in the middle. The CDR3 region is CAISGTRNTIYF. CDR3 sequence (DNA): TGTGCCATCAGTGGCACCCGAAACACCATATATTTT.

This rearrangement joins TRBV29-1 to TRBJ2-1; D is uncertain. The germline V gene encodes CDR1 SQVTM and CDR2 ANQGSEA. CDR3 length: 12 residues. Trimming took off 3 bases at V and 8 bases at J, with 11 bases between the two ends. The DNA of the CDR3 is TGCAGCGTTGAGGAGTTCGGCGATGAGCAGTTCTTC. Amino acids: CSVEEFGDEQFF.

This chain links TRBV18 with TRBJ1-1; 9 bases map to TRBD1. J lost 3 bases, V lost 2 bases, and 4 bases had no gene match. Per germline, CDR1 KGHSH and CDR2 LQKENI. There are 15 residues in the CDR3. Here the CDR3 reads CASSPGQGRDTEAFF. The DNA of the CDR3 is TGTGCCAGCTCACCAGGACAGGGGCGGGACACTGAAGCTTTCTTT.

The chain joins TRBV30 to TRBJ2-1; tentatively, D is TRBD2 (5 bases). CDR3 length: 13 amino acids. V shed 3 bases and J shed 12 bases, with 18 bases lying between them. The germline gives CDR1 GTSNPN, CDR2 SVGIG (reference sequence). CDR3 nucleotide sequence: TGTGCCTGGAGGGCCCCCCACGGCGGAGGGCAGTTCTTC. This codes for CAWRAPHGGGQFF.

This clone has a single count. The rearrangement uses TRBV2 and TRBJ2-5; D is uncertain. Germline CDR1 and CDR2: SNHLY and FYNNEI. CDR3 length equals 12 residues. V gave up 8 bases and J gave up 2 bases, with 9 bases separating them. CDR3 bases: TGTGCCAGCCTCTTCAGTCAAGAGACCCAGTACTTC. This translates into CASLFSQETQYF.

V and J are TRBV29-1 and TRBJ2-7; 9 bases are shared with TRBD2. Germline assignment: CDR1 SQVTM and CDR2 ANQGSEA. The CDR3 has 13 residues. V was clipped by 8 bases and J by 6 bases; unmatched bases: 11. CDR3 amino acids: CSTNSGSGIEQYF. Here the CDR3 DNA reads TGCAGCACCAATAGCGGGAGTGGTATCGAGCAGTACTTC.

The chain joins TRBV7-3 to TRBJ2-3, with D tentatively TRBD2 (5 bases). The CDR3 totals 14 residues. The germline CDR1 and CDR2 sequences are SGHTA and FQGTGA. V shed 5 bases and J shed 2 bases, with 11 bases lying between them. The CDR3 reads CASSDTGFTDTQYF. CDR3 sequence (DNA): TGTGCCAGCAGCGACACGGGATTCACAGATACGCAGTATTTT.

The rearrangement uses TRBV5-4 and TRBJ2-3, with a possible D match to TRBD2 (6 bases). Trimming shortened V by 6 bases and J by 0 bases, and 17 bases separated the two germline ends. The CDR3 is made up of 16 amino acids. Germline V lookup: CDR1 SGHNT, CDR2 YYREEE (reference sequence). CDR3 bases: TGTGCCAGCACTATTGGAGGGGCAGGGAGCACAGATACGCAGTATTTT. Its translation: CASTIGGAGSTDTQYF.

The chain is built from TRBV14 and TRBJ1-2; D is unclear. The CDR3 is 12 residues long. From germline, CDR1 is SGHDN and CDR2 FVKESK. V gave up 4 bases and J gave up 3 bases, with 6 bases separating them. CDR3 in DNA: TGTGCCAGCAGCCCTCTTGACTATGGCTACACCTTC. It encodes CASSPLDYGYTF. Full variable domain (outside the CDR3, taken from reference TRBV14 and TRBJ1-2): EAGVTQFPSHSVIEKGQTVTLRCDPISGHDNLYWYRRVMGKEIKFLLHFVKESKQDESGMPNNRFLAERTGGTYSTLKVQPAELEDSGVYFCASSPLDYGYTFGSGTRLTVV.

CDR3 nucleotides: TGTGCCAGCAGCTTTGGGACTAAGCTTAATGAGCAGTTCTTC. Amino acids: CASSFGTKLNEQFF. The chain carries TRBV7-9 and TRBJ2-1, with 7 bases lining up with TRBD2. Germline V CDR1 and CDR2: SEHNR, FQNEAQ (reference sequence). Losses at the gene ends were 3 bases for V and 7 bases for J; bases not matched to a gene: 6. The CDR3 length is 14 residues.

This chain uses TRBV2 with TRBJ2-6, with a tentative D call TRBD1 (5 bases). The CDR3 consists of 14 residues. V was trimmed by 8 bases and J by 2 bases, leaving 10 bases between them. Germline CDR1 is SNHLY and CDR2 is FYNNEI. The DNA for the CDR3 is TGTGCCAGCGGGCAGGGCACTGGGGCCAACGTCCTGACTTTC. This sequence encodes CASGQGTGANVLTF.

The CDR3 region has the DNA TGTGCCAGCAGTGAAACCGGGACAGGGCTTGCTGAAGCTTTCTTT. Its translation: CASSETGTGLAEAFF. The chain carries TRBV2 and TRBJ1-1; 9 bases line up with TRBD1. CDR3 length: 15 amino acids. Germline trimming cut 2 bases from V and 6 bases from J; bases unmatched to any gene: 7. Germline CDR1 reads SNHLY; CDR2 reads FYNNEI.

The chain combines TRBV9 with TRBJ1-1; possibly TRBD1 for D (5 bases). Deletions cut 3 bases from V and 2 bases from J, with 14 bases between. Germline V gives CDR1 SGDLS, CDR2 YYNGEE. This CDR3 has 15 amino acids. CDR3 DNA: TGTGCCAGCAGCGGAGGGACTTTGGCAAACACTGAAGCTTTCTTT. Translating it yields CASSGGTLANTEAFF.

In its sample, this clone was seen many times. The CDR3 region has the DNA TGTGCCAGCAGGGGCCCCTCCACAGGGCTCTATGGCTACACCTTC. Translated: CASRGPSTGLYGYTF. The V gene is TRBV6-6, the J gene TRBJ1-2; weak D call: TRBD1 (6 bases). This CDR3 is 15 amino acids long. Germline values: CDR1 MNHNY, CDR2 SVGAGI (reference sequence). V lost 6 bases and J lost 4, with 18 bases in between.

The chain recombines TRBV5-1 with TRBJ2-7, with D maybe TRBD2 (5 bases). Trimming removed 0 bases at V and 9 bases at J, with 16 bases between. The CDR3 totals 14 residues. Germline-derived CDR1 and CDR2 are SGHRS and YFSETQ. DNA for the CDR3: TGCGCCAGCAGCTTGGCCTTTAATCGGGAAGGGCAGTACTTC. Translating gives CASSLAFNREGQYF.

This clone was picked up a small number of times. The V call is TRBV29-1, the J call TRBJ1-1; the D is unclear. Germline values: CDR1 SQVTM, CDR2 ANQGSEA. Trimming shortened V by 0 bases and J by 0 bases, and 20 bases separated the two germline ends. The CDR3 is made up of 18 amino acids. The CDR3 loop reads CSVEERMVGYFMNTEAFF. CDR3 nucleotides: TGCAGCGTTGAAGAGAGAATGGTAGGGTACTTCATGAACACTGAAGCTTTCTTT.